This is a list of T cell receptor beta chains from one sample in a study of blood T cells in healthy people across ages. One entry per CDR3 protein results from TCRdb running MiXCR on the 5' RACE reads. The repertoire holds roughly 650,000 distinct CDR3 sequences, with roughly 30% as singletons. Sequenced: blood. These receptors all stem from a woman aged 80 or over in good health. Each CDR3 is given with its conserved first and last residue. A D gene is named only where the DNA matches it firmly. Size is omitted from some rows. Given values are once, few, many or a class for expanded clones.

many	-	TRBV7-2	TRBJ1-2	TGTGCCAGCAGCTCTGGGGGGGGCAGTTCGGCCTATGGCTACACCTTC	CASSSGGGSSAYGYTF
-	-	TRBV7-9	TRBJ1-1	TGTGCCAGCAGCTCCCCGGGACACCTCACTGAAGCTTTCTTT	CASSSPGHLTEAFF
few	-	TRBV4-1	TRBJ1-1	TGCGCCAGCAGCCAACCTAGACGGGAGGTCCCTCTAAACACTGAAGCTTTCTTT	CASSQPRREVPLNTEAFF
many	-	TRBV5-6	TRBJ1-6	TGTGCCAGCAGCTTTCGGGCCGTTAATTCACCCCTCCACTTT	CASSFRAVNSPLHF
few	-	TRBV30	TRBJ2-7	TGTGCCTGGACACAGGGTAACACCTACGAGCAGTACTTC	CAWTQGNTYEQYF
many	-	TRBV2	TRBJ2-7	TGTGCCAGTGCTCGACAGACCTCCTCCTACGAGCAGTACTTC	CASARQTSSYEQYF
many	-	TRBV27	TRBJ1-2	TGTGCCAGCAGGACTAGGGACACTAACTATGGCTACACCTTC	CASRTRDTNYGYTF
few	-	TRBV20-1	TRBJ1-2	TGCAGTGCTAGAGATCGGGGCGGCAGGGCACAAGCCTATGGCTACACCTTC	CSARDRGGRAQAYGYTF
-	-	TRBV28	TRBJ2-7	TGTGCCAGCAGCCTGAACCCCCGATGGTACTTC	CASSLNPRWYF
-	-	TRBV4-3	TRBJ2-3	TGCGCCAGCAGCCAAGCCCGGACACTTACAGATACGCAGTATTTT	CASSQARTLTDTQYF
few	-	TRBV19	TRBJ1-2	TGTGCCAGTAGTACCACAAAAGGACGGGGGCGAGGCTACACCTTC	CASSTTKGRGRGYTF
many	-	TRBV7-8	TRBJ2-4	TGTGCCAGCAGCTCGGGCCGAGGGATTCAGTACTTC	CASSSGRGIQYF
many	-	TRBV29-1	TRBJ2-1	TGCAGCATCCCCGCCGGGACCCCCCCCTACAATGAGCAGTTCTTC	CSIPAGTPPYNEQFF
-	TRBD2	TRBV15	TRBJ2-3	TGTGCCACCAGCAGAGTGGCTAGCGGGGGTTTCACAGATACGCAGTATTTT	CATSRVASGGFTDTQYF
-	-	TRBV20-1	TRBJ2-7	TGCAGTGCTAGAGATTCTTTTCTCGGGGGCAGCTCCTACGAGCAGTACTTC	CSARDSFLGGSSYEQYF
few	-	TRBV12-3/TRBV12-4	TRBJ1-1	TGTGCCAGCAGTTTTGGACACCCGAACACTGAAGCTTTCTTT	CASSFGHPNTEAFF
many	TRBD2	TRBV30	TRBJ2-5	TGTGCCTGGAGTGCGGGACTAGCGGGGGGGCTGAAGACCCAGTACTTC	CAWSAGLAGGLKTQYF
many	-	TRBV12-3/TRBV12-4	TRBJ2-5	TGTGCCAGCAGAGCCCAGGTCAGGCAAGAGACCCAGTACTTC	CASRAQVRQETQYF
-	-	TRBV6-2/TRBV6-3	TRBJ2-7	TGTGCCAGCAGTTACGGCGGGACAGTTGACGAGCAGTACTTC	CASSYGGTVDEQYF
many	-	TRBV10-3	TRBJ1-2	TGTGCCATCAGTGTTGGAACTACTGGCTACACCTTC	CAISVGTTGYTF
many	-	TRBV27	TRBJ2-1	TGTGCCAGCAGTTCAAACAATCAGGTTACCTCAAGCTCCTACAATGAGCAGTTCTTC	CASSSNNQVTSSSYNEQFF
few	-	TRBV29-1	TRBJ1-1	TGCAGCGTTGACAGGGGAGAAGCGAACACTGAAGCTTTCTTT	CSVDRGEANTEAFF
-	TRBD2	TRBV7-6	TRBJ2-7	TGTGCCAGCAGCCCCAGGACTAGCGGGACCCCGTACTTC	CASSPRTSGTPYF
many	-	TRBV4-1	TRBJ2-7	TGCGCCAGCAGCCTTTCGGACGGCCCCTACGAGCAGTACTTC	CASSLSDGPYEQYF
-	-	TRBV19	TRBJ2-2	TGTGCCAGTAGGATTGCACAGGGCACCGGGGAGCTGTTTTTT	CASRIAQGTGELFF
many	-	TRBV4-1	TRBJ2-5	TGCGCCAGCAGCCAAGACTATTTCGGGACCCAGTACTTC	CASSQDYFGTQYF
-	-	TRBV7-2	TRBJ2-7	TGTGCCAGCAGCTTGGCAGGGGAGGTTAGCGAGCAGTACTTC	CASSLAGEVSEQYF
many	TRBD1	TRBV20-1	TRBJ2-1	TGCAGTGCTGTTCCCCGACAGGGTCAAATAGAACATGGAAATGAGCAGTTCTTC	CSAVPRQGQIEHGNEQFF
many	-	TRBV5-5	TRBJ2-1	TGTGCCAGCAGCCTCTTCAGGGGCCCCTACAATGAGCAGTTCTTC	CASSLFRGPYNEQFF
many	-	TRBV5-1	TRBJ2-7	TGCGCCAGCACCGAGGACGGAGCCTACGAGCAGTACTTC	CASTEDGAYEQYF
many	-	TRBV5-5	TRBJ2-2	TGTGCCAGCAGCCCCCTGACAGCTACCACCGGGGAGCTGTTTTTT	CASSPLTATTGELFF
many	-	TRBV25-1	TRBJ1-2	TGTGCCAGCAGTTTCAAGATACAGGGATATGGCTACACCTTC	CASSFKIQGYGYTF
many	-	TRBV6-5	TRBJ2-1	TGTGCCAGCAGTTACTCGACCGGGGAGCAGTTCTTC	CASSYSTGEQFF
many	-	TRBV12-3/TRBV12-4	TRBJ1-4	TGTGCCAGCAGTCGCCTCGGGGGGAGTAATGAAAAACTGTTTTTT	CASSRLGGSNEKLFF
many	TRBD1	TRBV2	TRBJ2-7	TGTGCCAGCAGGCTGGGACAGCTATACGAGCAGTACTTC	CASRLGQLYEQYF
-	-	TRBV6-2/TRBV6-3	TRBJ2-7	TGTGCCAGCACCCAAAGTGAGACCTTGAGCTCCTACGAGCAGTACTTC	CASTQSETLSSYEQYF
many	-	TRBV28	TRBJ2-1	TGTGCCAGCAGCCCAGCAGGGAATCCCGGCAATGAGCAGTTCTTC	CASSPAGNPGNEQFF
many	TRBD1	TRBV10-3	TRBJ1-2	TGTGCCATCAACCCCATGACAGGGTCTAACTATGGCTACACCTTC	CAINPMTGSNYGYTF
-	TRBD2	TRBV27	TRBJ2-3	TGTGCCAGCAGTCCCGTCCGGCGGGGGGGCCCAGATACGCAGTATTTT	CASSPVRRGGPDTQYF
-	-	TRBV9	TRBJ2-2	TGTGCCAGCAGCGTAGCTGGGAGGGGGGGACCGAACACCGGGGAGCTGTTTTTT	CASSVAGRGGPNTGELFF
-	-	TRBV20-1	TRBJ1-2	TGCAGTGCTACCAGTTTCGGACAGACTAACTATGGCTACACCTTC	CSATSFGQTNYGYTF
many	-	TRBV7-6	TRBJ1-2	TGTGCCAGCAGCTTTACGGACAGCGATGGCTACACCTTC	CASSFTDSDGYTF
many	-	TRBV30	TRBJ1-5	TGTGCCTGGAGCGCAACCCGCCCTCTTGCTCAGCCCCAGCATTTT	CAWSATRPLAQPQHF
many	-	TRBV6-5	TRBJ2-5	TGTGCCAGCAGTTACTCAGTCACAGGGGGGGACCCAGAGACCCAGTACTTC	CASSYSVTGGDPETQYF
-	-	TRBV30	TRBJ1-2	TGTGCCTGGAGGCCCGGGGCCAACTATGGCTACACCTTC	CAWRPGANYGYTF
-	-	TRBV5-1	TRBJ1-2	TGCGCCAGCAGCCCGTCAATTGACTATGGCTACACCTTC	CASSPSIDYGYTF
-	-	TRBV4-1	TRBJ1-1	TGCGCCAGCAGCCCGGACCCTCTGAACACTGAAGCTTTCTTT	CASSPDPLNTEAFF
-	-	TRBV7-8	TRBJ2-6	TGTGCCAGCAGCCAACGGGGGATCATCTGGGCCAACGTCCTGACTTTC	CASSQRGIIWANVLTF
many	-	TRBV6-2/TRBV6-3	TRBJ2-7	TGTGCCAGCAGTCCCGCGCAGGGGCTTTCCTACGAGCAGTACTTC	CASSPAQGLSYEQYF